A single sample is the source of the 23 T cell receptor beta chains below, sequenced in a study of CD8 T cell repertoires and HIV-1 epitope variants. Only in-frame clones appear in the TCRdb table, and some are missing; sequencing was by immunoSEQ multiplex PCR. This sample has 4,500 to 6,500 clones, with about 60% found just once. Antigen specificity for these receptors is unknown. Sequencing used cultured CD8+ T cells derived from PBMCs. The receptor set was obtained from a male donor with HIV.

This clone was seen more than once but under ten times. V and J are TRBV5-4 and TRBJ2-7; TRBD1 matches at 8 bases. There are 13 residues in the CDR3. The V gene end was trimmed by 0 bases and the J gene end by 5 bases; junction bases not matched to a gene: 1. Germline V gene data show CDR1 as SGHNT and CDR2 as YYREEE (reference sequence). The CDR3 DNA reads as TGTGCCAGCAGCTTGGGACAGGGGAACGAGCAGTACTTC. It codes for CASSLGQGNEQYF.

The rearrangement links TRBV4-1 to TRBJ1-2; 7 positions agree with TRBD1. V was clipped by 4 bases and J by 5 bases; unmatched bases: 7. CDR3 length equals 14 residues. Germline CDR1 MGHRA, CDR2 YSYEKL. The CDR3 nucleotides are TGCGCCAGCAGCCTTCAGGGGGTGGCTTATGGCTACACCTTC. Its protein is CASSLQGVAYGYTF.

This rearrangement joins TRBV7-8 to TRBJ1-1, with 10 nucleotides matching TRBD1. After removal of 6 bases from V and 4 bases from J, the junction contained 14 bases not matched to a gene. This CDR3 spans 17 amino acids. Germline assignment: CDR1 SGHVS and CDR2 FQNEAQ. The CDR3 coding sequence is TGTGCCAGCAGTTCCCCCGGGACAGGGGTGATTTCCACTGAAGCTTTCTTT. Translation gives CASSSPGTGVISTEAFF.

The chain uses TRBV19 and TRBJ2-7; D is uncertain. The CDR3 sequence is 13 residues long. Germline V gives CDR1 LNHDA, CDR2 SQIVND (reference sequence). V was pared by 3 bases and J by 3 bases, with 9 bases between. Here the CDR3 DNA reads TGTGCCAGTAGTATCCTCCTAGGCTACGAGCAGTACTTC. It yields the protein CASSILLGYEQYF.

This clone has a handful of counts. The gene calls are TRBV15 and TRBJ2-3; D perhaps matches TRBD2 (6 bases). The CDR3 length is 17 residues. The germline V gene has CDR1 LNHNV and CDR2 YYDKDF (reference sequence). V dropped 4 bases and J dropped 1 base, with 18 bases sitting between them. CDR3 in DNA: TGTGCCACCAGCAAATTTAGACGGACTACCGGCACAGATACGCAGTATTTT. Translating gives CATSKFRRTTGTDTQYF.

The chain recombines TRBV6-5 with TRBJ1-5; no reliable D call. Per germline, CDR1 MNHEY and CDR2 SVGAGI. Trimming cost V 5 bases and J 6 bases, with 14 bases left between them. This CDR3 has 14 residues. CDR3 nucleotide sequence: TGTGCCAGCAGTCCTCTCCAGCCCGGTCAGCCCCAGCATTTT. As protein: CASSPLQPGQPQHF.

The chain is built from TRBV15 and TRBJ2-5; D is uncertain. The germline CDR1 and CDR2 sequences are LNHNV and YYDKDF (reference sequence). The CDR3 covers 14 residues. Trimming cost V 5 bases and J 2 bases, with 12 bases left between them. In DNA, the CDR3 is TGTGCCACCAGCGCCCAGGTTACACAAGAGACCCAGTACTTC. Encoded protein: CATSAQVTQETQYF.

The CDR3 here is CASSLVSTGELFF. The CDR3 DNA reads as TGTGCCAGCAGCTTAGTCTCCACCGGGGAGCTGTTTTTT. The chain couples TRBV7-3 to TRBJ2-2; D call uncertain. The CDR3 has 13 amino acids. The V end was cut by 2 bases, the J end by 4 bases, with 5 bases between. Germline assignment: CDR1 SGHTA and CDR2 FQGTGA.

This clone was seen just once. The V gene is TRBV28, the J gene TRBJ2-7; 9 bases map to TRBD1. Germline loops: CDR1 MDHEN, CDR2 SYDVKM. With 3 bases clipped from V and 3 bases from J, the junction kept 3 bases outside the gene matches. The length of the CDR3 is 14 residues. The CDR3 DNA reads TGTGCCAGCAGTTTGGGGACAGGGTTCTACGAGCAGTACTTC. Its translation: CASSLGTGFYEQYF.

The chain is built from TRBV7-9 and TRBJ2-1; 13 nucleotides match TRBD2. This CDR3 contains 17 residues. V gave up 4 bases and J gave up 9 bases; unmatched junction bases: 12. Per the germline V gene, CDR1 is SEHNR and CDR2 is FQNEAQ (reference sequence). CDR3 loop: CASSSTTSGRALGEQFF. The CDR3 nucleotides read TGTGCCAGCAGCTCCACAACTAGCGGGAGGGCCCTGGGTGAGCAGTTCTTC.

V usage is TRBV27 and J usage is TRBJ1-5; 12 positions agree with TRBD1. The CDR3 is 17 amino acids. With 10 bases clipped from V and 0 bases from J, the junction kept 10 bases outside the gene matches. Germline lookup yields CDR1 MNHEY and CDR2 SMNVEV (reference sequence). The CDR3 is CATHGTGGAYSNQPQHF. In DNA form, the CDR3 reads TGTGCCACCCACGGGACAGGGGGCGCGTATAGCAATCAGCCCCAGCATTTT.

The rearrangement joins TRBV11-2 to TRBJ2-7; TRBD1 matches 7 bases. CDR1 and CDR2 (germline): SGHAT, FQNNGV. The CDR3 sequence is 13 residues long. The V segment lost 3 bases and the J segment 3 bases; nucleotides outside the gene matches: 2. CDR3 residues: CASSFQGDYEQYF. The CDR3 DNA reads TGTGCCAGCAGCTTCCAGGGGGACTACGAGCAGTACTTC.

This clone came up a few times. The V and J genes are TRBV9 and TRBJ1-3; D might be TRBD1 (6 bases). CDR1 is SGDLS and CDR2 is YYNGEE in the germline V gene. This CDR3 has 14 residues. Trimming removed 4 bases at V and 3 bases at J, with 11 bases between. The CDR3 here is CASSSGVRGNTIYF. CDR3 coding DNA: TGTGCCAGCAGCTCAGGGGTGCGTGGAAACACCATATATTTT.

This clone was counted a few times. V usage is TRBV28 and J usage is TRBJ2-1; D perhaps matches TRBD2 (6 bases). Trimming took off 2 bases at V and 4 bases at J, with 9 bases between the two ends. The CDR3 loop spans 14 amino acids. Germline CDR1 MDHEN, CDR2 SYDVKM. In DNA form, the CDR3 reads TGTGCCAGCAGTTTAACTAGCTTGTACAATGAGCAGTTCTTC. Residues: CASSLTSLYNEQFF.

This clone was picked up a small number of times. The CDR3 is CASSLRRADSNQPQHF. The CDR3, as DNA: TGTGCCAGCAGTTTAAGGAGGGCAGATAGCAATCAGCCCCAGCATTTT. The J gene is TRBJ1-5, the V gene TRBV27; D ambiguous. This CDR3 spans 16 amino acids. Germline V lookup: CDR1 MNHEY, CDR2 SMNVEV (reference sequence). V was cut by 2 bases and J by 0 bases, with 11 bases left in between.

The V call is TRBV28, the J call TRBJ1-1; D is undetermined. The CDR3 is made up of 13 amino acids. Trimming stripped 3 bases from V and 0 bases from J, with 5 bases between. Germline V gives CDR1 MDHEN, CDR2 SYDVKM. CDR3 loop: CASSFALNTEAFF. The CDR3 bases are TGTGCCAGCAGTTTTGCCCTGAACACTGAAGCTTTCTTT.

The rearrangement joins TRBV5-6 to TRBJ2-1; D unresolved. The CDR3 covers 15 residues. The V gene lost 0 bases and the J gene lost 2 bases, with 9 bases spanning the gap. Germline-derived CDR1 and CDR2 are SGHDT and YYEEEE. The CDR3 loop is CASSLEWVPYNEQFF. The CDR3 bases are TGTGCCAGCAGCTTGGAATGGGTCCCCTACAATGAGCAGTTCTTC.

The genes are TRBV19 and TRBJ1-5, with 8 nucleotides matching TRBD1. The CDR3 runs to 14 residues. The germline CDR1 and CDR2 sequences are LNHDA and SQIVND (reference sequence). Trimming at V came to 7 bases and at J to 7 bases, leaving 9 bases not matched to a gene. The CDR3 is CASTPGQGGQPQHF. CDR3 in DNA: TGTGCCAGTACCCCAGGACAGGGTGGGCAGCCCCAGCATTTT.

V usage is TRBV27 and J usage is TRBJ1-2, with TRBD1 matching 8 bases. The junction had 14 bases not matched to a gene; V was cut back by 9 bases and J by 2 bases. Looked up from germline, CDR1 is MNHEY and CDR2 is SMNVEV (reference sequence). The CDR3 runs 16 residues. The CDR3 sequence is CARGTWTGSKNYGYTF. DNA for the CDR3: TGTGCCAGGGGAACTTGGACAGGGTCTAAAAACTATGGCTACACCTTC.

The rearrangement joins TRBV28 to TRBJ2-1; unclear D gene. Trimming took 1 base from V and 2 from J, leaving 9 bases between them. CDR1 and CDR2 (germline): MDHEN, SYDVKM. CDR3 length: 15 amino acids. The CDR3 is CASSLSADAYNEQFF. For the CDR3, the DNA is TGTGCCAGCAGTTTATCCGCTGACGCCTACAATGAGCAGTTCTTC.

This clone was detected a few times. J is TRBJ1-5 and V is TRBV21-1; the DNA was not compared with TRBD1, the D call given in the table. TRBV21-1 is classified as a pseudogene. The CDR3 covers 18 residues. CDR3: CASSGKTQGINSNQPQHF. In DNA form, the CDR3 reads TGTGCCAGCAGCGGTAAGACGCAGGGGATTAATAGCAATCAGCCCCAGCATTTT.

The chain links TRBV5-1 to TRBJ2-3; D uncertain. V dropped 4 bases and J dropped 2 bases, with 5 bases sitting between them. The CDR3 length is 12 residues. In germline, CDR1 is SGHRS, CDR2 YFSETQ. The CDR3 coding sequence is TGCGCCAGCAGCGGGGACACAGATACGCAGTATTTT. This codes for CASSGDTDTQYF.

This rearrangement joins TRBV5-6 to TRBJ2-6; D may be TRBD1 (5 bases). Between the trimmed V and J ends, which lost 0 bases and 4 bases, there was a span of 11 bases. The CDR3 covers 16 residues. Germline V gene lookup returns CDR1 SGHDT and CDR2 YYEEEE. CDR3 nucleotide sequence: TGTGCCAGCAGCTTGGATGGGGCGGCGGGGGCCAACGTCCTGACTTTC. Protein: CASSLDGAAGANVLTF.